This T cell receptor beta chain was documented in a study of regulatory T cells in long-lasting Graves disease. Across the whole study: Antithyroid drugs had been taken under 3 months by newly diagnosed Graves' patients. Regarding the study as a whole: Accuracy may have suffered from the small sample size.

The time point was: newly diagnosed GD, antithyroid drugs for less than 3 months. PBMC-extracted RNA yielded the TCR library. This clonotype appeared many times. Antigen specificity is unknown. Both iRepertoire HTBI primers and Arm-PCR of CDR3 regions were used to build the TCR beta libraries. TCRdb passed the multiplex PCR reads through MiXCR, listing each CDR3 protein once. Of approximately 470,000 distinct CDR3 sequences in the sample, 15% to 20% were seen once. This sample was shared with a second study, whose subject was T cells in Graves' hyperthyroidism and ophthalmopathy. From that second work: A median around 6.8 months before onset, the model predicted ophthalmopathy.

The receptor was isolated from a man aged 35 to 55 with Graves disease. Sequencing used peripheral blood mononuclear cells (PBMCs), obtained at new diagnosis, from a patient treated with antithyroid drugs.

The CDR3 region has the DNA TGCGCCAGCATCCGGGACCCGAGCTCCTACAATGAGCAGTTCTTC. Amino acids: CASIRDPSSYNEQFF. The chain uses TRBV5-1 and TRBJ2-1; D might be TRBD1 or TRBD2, each matching 5 bases. The germline V gene encodes CDR1 SGHRS and CDR2 YFSETQ. Deletions cut 6 bases from V and 0 bases from J, with 13 bases between. The CDR3 totals 15 residues.